A single sample gave rise to the 26 T cell receptor beta chains below, sequenced in a study of chemoradiotherapy in HPV16-positive cancers. Libraries were prepared by immunoSEQ multiplex PCR; TCRdb keeps only in-frame clonotypes and omits some of them. The sample records 25,000 to 40,000 clones, more than 70% being singletons. The input for sequencing was blood, taken from a patient who underwent chemoradiotherapy. Receptors originate from a human donor with HPV-associated anogenital cancer.

The gene calls are TRBV30 and TRBJ1-1; no clear D gene. The CDR3 extends over 12 amino acids. Germline V gene data show CDR1 as GTSNPN and CDR2 as SVGIG (reference sequence). Trimming took 0 bases from V and 4 from J, leaving 6 bases between them. The CDR3 DNA is TGTGCCTGGAGTGTGTTTGGCACTGAAGCTTTCTTT. This gives the protein CAWSVFGTEAFF.

The chain has TRBV27 and TRBJ1-2, with D uncertain. CDR1 and CDR2 from the germline V gene are MNHEY and SMNVEV (reference sequence). V was trimmed by 8 bases and J by 6 bases, leaving 13 bases between them. The CDR3 is 12 residues long. The CDR3 protein is CASFGQVDGYTF. The CDR3, as DNA: TGTGCCAGCTTCGGGCAGGTTGATGGCTACACCTTC.

The genes are TRBV2 and TRBJ1-2; D gene ambiguous. Trimming stripped 5 bases from V and 1 base from J, with 14 bases between. The CDR3 consists of 15 residues. Germline V gene sequence: CDR1 SNHLY, CDR2 FYNNEI. Here the CDR3 reads CASSLNPVLNYGYTF. In DNA form, the CDR3 reads TGTGCCAGCAGTTTAAATCCGGTGCTTAACTATGGCTACACCTTC. Full variable domain (missing parts from reference TRBV2 and TRBJ1-2): EPEVTQTPSHQVTQMGQEVILRCVPISNHLYFYWYRQILGQKVEFLVSFYNNEISEKSEIFDDQFSVERPDGSNFTLKIRSTKLEDSAMYFCASSLNPVLNYGYTFGSGTRLTVV.

The rearrangement links TRBV19 to TRBJ1-2, with TRBD1 matching 7 bases. V was pared by 6 bases and J by 2 bases, with 3 bases of the junction left unmatched. The germline gives CDR1 LNHDA, CDR2 SQIVND (reference sequence). The CDR3 extends over 13 amino acids. As DNA, the CDR3 is TGTGCCAGTAGCATGACAGGGAACTATGGCTACACCTTC. Protein: CASSMTGNYGYTF.

The rearrangement links TRBV6-5 to TRBJ2-7, with TRBD1 matching 8 bases. V lost 5 bases to trimming and J lost 5 bases; unmatched junction nucleotides: 5. CDR1 and CDR2 (germline): MNHEY, SVGAGI. The CDR3 has 13 residues. The CDR3 protein is CASSKTGGHEQYF. CDR3 bases: TGTGCCAGCAGTAAAACAGGGGGTCACGAGCAGTACTTC.

The chain is built from TRBV28 and TRBJ2-5; D is ambiguous. This CDR3 is built from 14 residues. From germline, CDR1 is MDHEN and CDR2 SYDVKM. Trimming removed 2 bases at V and 0 bases at J, with 7 bases between. CDR3 sequence reads: CASSLLVYQETQYF. As DNA, the CDR3 is TGTGCCAGCAGTTTACTCGTGTACCAAGAGACCCAGTACTTC.

This clone was found once. The V call is TRBV14, the J call TRBJ2-1; D might be TRBD1 (5 bases). V was shortened by 0 bases and J by 12 bases, with 12 bases between the two germline ends. CDR3 length equals 13 residues. Germline V gene sequence: CDR1 SGHDN, CDR2 FVKESK. This chain's CDR3 is CASSQDRLGRQFF. DNA of the CDR3: TGTGCCAGCAGCCAAGATCGATTGGGGCGGCAGTTCTTC.

CDR3 residues: CASSILTGPASNEQFF. The CDR3 bases are TGTGCCAGTAGTATATTGACAGGACCAGCTTCCAATGAGCAGTTCTTC. The chain joins TRBV19 to TRBJ2-1; D may be TRBD1 (6 bases). The CDR3 runs to 16 residues. The V gene lost 2 bases and the J gene lost 6 bases, with 17 bases spanning the gap. Germline CDR1 reads LNHDA; CDR2 reads SQIVND (reference sequence).

This sequence joins TRBV2 and TRBJ1-2; 9 nucleotides agree with TRBD1. Germline V gene lookup returns CDR1 SNHLY and CDR2 FYNNEI. This CDR3 is 16 amino acids long. V lost 6 bases and J lost 3; bases outside the gene matches: 11. In DNA, the CDR3 is TGTGCCAGCAGAGCCGGGACAGGGAATCTGGACTATGGCTACACCTTC. It codes for CASRAGTGNLDYGYTF.

J is TRBJ2-3 and V is TRBV5-6; TRBD1 matches 8 bases. Germline V lookup: CDR1 SGHDT, CDR2 YYEEEE. This CDR3 contains 17 residues. J gave up 6 bases and V 0 bases, and 12 bases lay outside the gene matches. CDR3: CASSLAATGGVRDTQYF. CDR3 in DNA: TGTGCCAGCAGCTTGGCGGCCACAGGGGGTGTCAGGGATACGCAGTATTTT.

The V call is TRBV7-9, the J call TRBJ2-2; D is unclear. Germline V gives CDR1 SEHNR, CDR2 FQNEAQ (reference sequence). This CDR3 has 19 residues. V shed 2 bases and J shed 0 bases, with 19 bases lying between them. Here the CDR3 DNA reads TGTGCCAGCAGCTTATTTGGTTGGTCGGAGCAGACGAACACCGGGGAGCTGTTTTTT. This translates into CASSLFGWSEQTNTGELFF.

The V gene is TRBV19, the J gene TRBJ1-1; 7 nucleotides line up with TRBD1. This CDR3 region has 13 residues. V was clipped by 5 bases and J by 8 bases; unmatched bases: 8. Germline assignment: CDR1 LNHDA and CDR2 SQIVND (reference sequence). The DNA of the CDR3 is TGTGCCAGTAGTGCCCGGGAGGACAGGGAAGCTTTCTTT. It specifies CASSAREDREAFF. Supplemented by reference TRBV19 and TRBJ1-1, the full variable domain reads DGGITQSPKYLFRKEGQNVTLSCEQNLNHDAMYWYRQDPGQGLRLIYYSQIVNDFQKGDIAEGYSVSREKKESFPLTVTSAQKNPTAFYLCASSAREDREAFFGQGTRLTVV.

V and J are TRBV28 and TRBJ2-1; the match to TRBD2 covers 10 bases. The V segment lost 7 bases and the J segment 4 bases; nucleotides outside the gene matches: 7. CDR3 length equals 15 residues. Germline CDR1 MDHEN, CDR2 SYDVKM. The CDR3 nucleotides read TGTGCCAGCACCCTCAGCGGGAGGGTATACAATGAGCAGTTCTTC. Amino acids: CASTLSGRVYNEQFF.

The chain links TRBV6-5 to TRBJ1-5; possibly TRBD1 for D (6 bases). This CDR3 is built from 15 residues. V lost 8 bases and J 3 bases, leaving 17 bases between the germline ends. Germline V gene lookup returns CDR1 MNHEY and CDR2 SVGAGI. The CDR3 DNA reads as TGTGCCAGCTCCAGAGGGGGGGGCTTCAATCAGCCCCAGCATTTT. This sequence encodes CASSRGGGFNQPQHF.

V gene TRBV19 combines with J gene TRBJ2-3; maybe TRBD1 (5 bases). Per germline, CDR1 LNHDA and CDR2 SQIVND (reference sequence). V was cut by 1 base and J by 0 bases, with 14 bases left in between. The CDR3 length is 17 residues. The CDR3 spells CASSIGQGPISTDTQYF. The CDR3 DNA is TGTGCCAGTAGTATAGGGCAGGGTCCGATTAGCACAGATACGCAGTATTTT. The entire variable domain, with the rest obtained from reference TRBV19 and TRBJ2-3, is as follows: DGGITQSPKYLFRKEGQNVTLSCEQNLNHDAMYWYRQDPGQGLRLIYYSQIVNDFQKGDIAEGYSVSREKKESFPLTVTSAQKNPTAFYLCASSIGQGPISTDTQYFGPGTRLTVL.

The chain uses TRBV7-9 and TRBJ1-1, with a tentative D call TRBD1 (5 bases). The CDR3 runs 15 residues. The germline V and J ends were trimmed by 4 bases and 3 bases, with 15 bases remaining between them. Germline lookup yields CDR1 SEHNR and CDR2 FQNEAQ (reference sequence). The CDR3 loop reads CASSSFSGYHTEAFF. DNA of the CDR3: TGTGCCAGCAGCTCATTCTCAGGGTATCACACTGAAGCTTTCTTT.

The chain combines TRBV28 with TRBJ2-2, with 7 bases matching TRBD2. V dropped 1 base and J dropped 5; count of bases not matched to a gene: 7. This CDR3 spans 16 amino acids. Germline V gene sequence: CDR1 MDHEN, CDR2 SYDVKM. DNA of the CDR3: TGTGCCAGCAGTTTATTCGGCAGGGAGGGGACCGGGGAGCTGTTTTTT. It encodes CASSLFGREGTGELFF.

This sequence joins TRBV2 and TRBJ2-1; D unresolved. Germline V gene sequence: CDR1 SNHLY, CDR2 FYNNEI. The CDR3 covers 12 residues. V lost 6 bases and J 1 base, leaving 4 bases between the germline ends. For the CDR3, the DNA is TGTGCCAGCAGAGGGTCCTACAATGAGCAGTTCTTC. Protein product: CASRGSYNEQFF.

V and J are TRBV4-1 and TRBJ2-2; TRBD2 matches at 12 bases. The length of the CDR3 is 16 residues. The germline CDR1 and CDR2 sequences are MGHRA and YSYEKL. V gave up 6 bases and J gave up 1 base; unmatched junction bases: 3. CDR3 amino acids: CASRQTSGGNTGELFF. CDR3 DNA sequence: TGCGCCAGCAGGCAGACTAGCGGGGGGAACACCGGGGAGCTGTTTTTT.

J is TRBJ2-6 and V is TRBV6-4; D possibly uses TRBD1 or TRBD2 (5 bases each). The germline V gene encodes CDR1 MRHNA and CDR2 SNTAGT. The CDR3 runs 13 residues. V was pared by 6 bases and J by 2 bases, with 5 bases between. The CDR3 region has the DNA TGTGCCAGCAGGGGGGCTGGGGCCAACGTCCTGACTTTC. It codes for CASRGAGANVLTF.

As for this clone: Additional DNA sequences in this sample encode the identical CDR3. This chain connects TRBV6-5 to TRBJ2-1; D ambiguous. The CDR3 has 13 residues. In germline, CDR1 is MNHEY, CDR2 SVGAGI. The CDR3 protein is CASARESPNEQFF. The CDR3 DNA follows: TGTGCTAGTGCGCGCGAGAGTCCCAATGAGCAGTTCTTC.

This clone turned up a few times. The genes are TRBV4-1 and TRBJ1-1, with TRBD1 matching 7 bases. There are 17 residues in the CDR3. V trimming: 3 bases; J trimming: 4 bases; junction bases outside the gene matches: 14. Germline V gene lookup returns CDR1 MGHRA and CDR2 YSYEKL. DNA of the CDR3: TGCGCCAGCAGCCAGACGGTGAGGGGGCGGAGGGGCACTGAAGCTTTCTTT. This gives the protein CASSQTVRGRRGTEAFF.

This rearrangement joins TRBV28 to TRBJ2-5; 9 bases are a match to TRBD2. TRBJ2-7 matches the DNA end more closely, so the J call is doubtful. The CDR3 extends over 16 amino acids. Germline-derived CDR1 and CDR2 are MDHEN and SYDVKM. The CDR3 reads CASSYTLSGSSYEQYF. The DNA of the CDR3 is TGTGCCAGCAGTTACACACTTAGCGGGAGTTCCTACGAGCAGTACTTC.

The V call is TRBV5-4, the J call TRBJ1-2; D ambiguous. The CDR3 length is 13 residues. The ends were cut back, 5 bases at V and 3 bases at J, with 11 bases in the middle. CDR1 SGHNT and CDR2 YYREEE come from the germline V gene (reference sequence). In nucleotides, the CDR3 is TGTGCCAGCAGTACAGACGGCTACTATGGCTACACCTTC. This gives the protein CASSTDGYYGYTF.

The chain has TRBV6-1 and TRBJ2-3, with D hard to call. Per germline, CDR1 MNHNS and CDR2 SASEGT. V was trimmed by 2 bases and J by 2 bases, leaving 8 bases between them. The CDR3 has 14 residues. The CDR3 region is CASSEMQNTDTQYF. CDR3 coding DNA: TGTGCCAGCAGTGAAATGCAGAACACAGATACGCAGTATTTT.

The chain employs TRBV4-1 and TRBJ2-3; D is perhaps TRBD2 (6 bases). Trimming pared 0 bases from V and 2 bases from J, leaving 18 bases between. The germline V gene has CDR1 MGHRA and CDR2 YSYEKL. CDR3 length: 18 residues. The CDR3 nucleotides are TGCGCCAGCAGCCAAGAGTTTAGGGCGGGGAGATCCACAGATACGCAGTATTTT. Protein sequence: CASSQEFRAGRSTDTQYF.